This T cell receptor beta chain comes out of a study of T cell responses to AZD1222 COVID-19 vaccine. The CDR3 has 14 residues. In germline, CDR1 is KGHSH, CDR2 LQKENI. V shed 6 bases, J shed 5 bases, and the junction held 6 bases outside the gene matches. As to this clone: The target antigen is unknown.

Study-wide findings and caveats: Close to half of all spike-specific TCRs reportedly target regions of the variants that are unmutated.

The protocol was immunoSEQ multiplex PCR, while the TCRdb copy is restricted to in-frame clones and leaves out a portion. This sample has some 85,000 clones, with roughly nine tenths found just once. The chain recombines TRBV18 with TRBJ1-4; TRBD1 matches at 7 bases. Source: peripheral blood, taken on day 0 of AZD1222 vaccination. The receptor was derived from an adult in good health. CDR3 residues: CASSPDRRNEKLFF. The CDR3 DNA reads TGTGCCAGCTCCCCGGACAGGAGGAATGAAAAACTGTTTTTT.